These 24 T cell receptor beta chains were all obtained from the same sample, sequenced in a study of blood T cell repertoires in COVID-19. Clones were sequenced by immunoSEQ multiplex PCR, and TCRdb holds only the in-frame ones, with some missing. The sample has approximately 110,000 clones, roughly two thirds seen once; the top ten hold around 6.3%. The sequenced material came from peripheral blood. These receptors came from a man at least 80 years old with acute or convalescent COVID-19.

The V call is TRBV5-1, the J call TRBJ2-7; 10 bases line up with TRBD2. CDR1 and CDR2 (germline): SGHRS, YFSETQ. V gave up 4 bases and J gave up 0 bases; unmatched junction bases: 7. The CDR3 length is 16 residues. CDR3 DNA: TGCGCCAGCAGCAGGGCTAGCGGGAGTTTCTCCTACGAGCAGTACTTC. It yields the protein CASSRASGSFSYEQYF.

This clone was recorded a few times. This chain connects TRBV10-3 to TRBJ2-5; TRBD2 matches 7 bases. After removal of 9 bases from V and 5 bases from J, the junction contained 9 bases not matched to a gene. The CDR3 spans 13 residues. The germline CDR1 and CDR2 sequences are ENHRY and SYGVKD. CDR3 DNA: TGTGCCATTTGGGGGGGGTCGGGGGAGACCCAGTACTTC. Translated, it gives CAIWGGSGETQYF.

This clone turned up a few times. The chain is built from TRBV28 and TRBJ1-2; 9 bases fit TRBD1. CDR3 length: 15 amino acids. The V and J ends lost 8 bases and 4 bases, in that order; junction bases with no gene match: 11. The germline V gene has CDR1 MDHEN and CDR2 SYDVKM. The CDR3: CASATGTGQGYGYTF. The CDR3 DNA sequence: TGTGCCAGCGCCACCGGGACAGGGCAAGGCTATGGCTACACCTTC.

The rearrangement links TRBV30 to TRBJ2-1, with TRBD1 matching over 9 bases. CDR3 length equals 15 residues. The germline V gene encodes CDR1 GTSNPN and CDR2 SVGIG (reference sequence). The V segment lost 5 bases and the J segment 5 bases; nucleotides outside the gene matches: 10. CDR3 residues: CAWVWGQGWNNEQFF. The CDR3 coding sequence is TGTGCCTGGGTGTGGGGACAGGGATGGAACAATGAGCAGTTCTTC.

The table lists this clone with a count of one. The genes are TRBV7-2 and TRBJ1-4; maybe TRBD1 (6 bases). The germline V gene has CDR1 SGHTA and CDR2 FQGNSA. This CDR3 is 17 amino acids long. Trimming removed 2 bases from V and 1 base from J, with 14 bases in between. This chain's CDR3 is CASSLNRETVTNEKLFF. The DNA of the CDR3 is TGTGCCAGCAGCTTAAACAGGGAAACTGTAACTAATGAAAAACTGTTTTTT.

This sequence joins TRBV7-8 and TRBJ1-4, with 10 nucleotides matching TRBD1. The CDR3 length is 15 residues. The germline CDR1 and CDR2 sequences are SGHVS and FQNEAQ. Trimming cost V 3 bases and J 10 bases; bases outside gene matches: 8. The CDR3 nucleotides read TGTGCCAGCAGCTTGGCTGGACAGGGGGTAGGAAAACTGTTTTTT. Translation gives CASSLAGQGVGKLFF.

This clone was picked up a small number of times. This chain links TRBV7-8 with TRBJ2-7; TRBD2 matches 9 bases. With 1 base clipped from V and 5 bases from J, the junction kept 6 bases outside the gene matches. Germline V gene lookup returns CDR1 SGHVS and CDR2 FQNEAQ. This CDR3 is 15 amino acids long. This chain's CDR3 is CASSLVGGRDHEQYF. CDR3 coding DNA: TGTGCCAGCAGCTTAGTTGGCGGGAGGGATCACGAGCAGTACTTC.

The chain recombines TRBV6-5 with TRBJ2-1; 7 nucleotides line up with TRBD2. Germline V gene lookup returns CDR1 MNHEY and CDR2 SVGAGI. J gave up 5 bases and V 0 bases, and 4 bases lay outside the gene matches. The CDR3 has 15 amino acids. CDR3 loop: CASSYSLAHHNEQFF. The CDR3 coding sequence is TGTGCCAGCAGTTACTCACTAGCGCACCACAATGAGCAGTTCTTC.

The J gene is TRBJ1-5, the V gene TRBV24-1; perhaps TRBD1 as D (6 bases). Trimming removed 4 bases from V and 4 bases from J, with 7 bases in between. This CDR3 contains 13 residues. Germline CDR1 KGHDR, CDR2 SFDVKD. CDR3 coding DNA: TGTGCCACCAGTGAAGGGGGAAATCAGCCCCAGCATTTT. As protein: CATSEGGNQPQHF.

The chain carries TRBV11-3 and TRBJ2-3; D is perhaps TRBD2 (6 bases). CDR3 size: 13 residues. The germline V and J ends were trimmed by 5 bases and 4 bases, with 10 bases remaining between them. CDR1 SGHNT and CDR2 YENEEA come from the germline V gene. The CDR3 DNA follows: TGTGCCAGCAGCCAGACTAGTTCAGATACGCAGTATTTT. It encodes CASSQTSSDTQYF. The variable domain in full, with the rest retrieved from reference TRBV11-3 and TRBJ2-3, is EAGVVQSPRYKIIEKKQPVAFWCNPISGHNTLYWYLQNLGQGPELLIRYENEEAVDDSQLPKDRFSAERLKGVDSTLKIQPAELGDSAVYLCASSQTSSDTQYFGPGTRLTVL.

The sample holds many counts of this clone. V is TRBV5-1 and J is TRBJ2-2, with D tentatively TRBD2 (5 bases). CDR3 length: 15 amino acids. Germline V gene lookup returns CDR1 SGHRS and CDR2 YFSETQ. V lost 1 base and J lost 5, with 12 bases in between. The CDR3 spells CASSLIAGNTGELFF. The CDR3, as DNA: TGCGCCAGCAGCTTGATCGCCGGGAATACCGGGGAGCTGTTTTTT. The full variable domain, in which reference TRBV5-1 and TRBJ2-2 provide the parts outside the CDR3, is KAGVTQTPRYLIKTRGQQVTLSCSPISGHRSVSWYQQTPGQGLQFLFEYFSETQRNKGNFPGRFSGRQFSNSRSEMNVSTLELGDSALYLCASSLIAGNTGELFFGEGSRLTVL.

This clone has a single count. V gene TRBV11-2 combines with J gene TRBJ1-5; D uncertain. The CDR3 extends over 13 amino acids. CDR1 SGHAT and CDR2 FQNNGV come from the germline V gene. V was shortened by 3 bases and J by 7 bases, with 10 bases between the two germline ends. CDR3 loop: CASSFSDKQPQHF. DNA of the CDR3: TGTGCCAGCAGCTTTTCAGATAAGCAGCCCCAGCATTTT.

The V and J genes are TRBV18 and TRBJ2-7, with TRBD2 as a possible D gene (6 bases). This CDR3 is 15 amino acids long. With 3 bases removed from V and 4 bases from J, the gap between germline ends came to 16 bases. Germline V CDR1 and CDR2: KGHSH, LQKENI. In nucleotides, the CDR3 is TGTGCCAGCTCACCGGGTAGCGACGGGGGATACGAGCAGTACTTC. It yields the protein CASSPGSDGGYEQYF.

This chain links TRBV4-1 with TRBJ2-3; TRBD2 agrees at 7 bases. The junction had 11 bases not matched to a gene; V was cut back by 2 bases and J by 6 bases. The length of the CDR3 is 16 residues. Germline V gene data show CDR1 as MGHRA and CDR2 as YSYEKL. The DNA for the CDR3 is TGCGCCAGCAGCCAACGACATGGCGGGAGCGTCGATACGCAGTATTTT. It codes for CASSQRHGGSVDTQYF.

This clone has a single count. The V and J genes are TRBV24-1 and TRBJ1-4; perhaps TRBD1 as D (6 bases). The CDR3 is made up of 14 amino acids. The germline V gene has CDR1 KGHDR and CDR2 SFDVKD. V lost 12 bases, J lost 8 bases, and 21 bases lay in between. Here the CDR3 reads CAPSPADSDEKLFF. The CDR3 DNA reads as TGTGCCCCATCACCAGCGGACAGTGACGAAAAACTGTTTTTT.

This chain's CDR3 is CASSPGQDRGFIDTQYF. The CDR3 DNA reads as TGTGCCAGCAGCCCAGGGCAGGACAGGGGGTTTATAGATACGCAGTATTTT. J is TRBJ2-3 and V is TRBV7-2; 10 bases match TRBD1. The CDR3 contains 17 residues. V lost 5 bases and J lost 5; bases outside the gene matches: 13. Germline CDR1 is SGHTA and CDR2 is FQGNSA.

On this clone: The sample has other DNA sequences that encode this CDR3 too. The chain uses TRBV7-3 and TRBJ1-5; D is undetermined. V lost 5 bases to trimming and J lost 4 bases, with 9 bases between them. CDR1 and CDR2 (germline): SGHTA, FQGTGA. This CDR3 has 13 residues. CDR3 loop: CASSPAGNQPQHF. CDR3 nucleotide sequence: TGTGCCAGCAGCCCTGCGGGGAATCAGCCCCAGCATTTT.

The V call is TRBV28, the J call TRBJ2-4, with D possibly matching TRBD1 (6 bases). Looked up from germline, CDR1 is MDHEN and CDR2 is SYDVKM. This CDR3 is built from 14 residues. Trimming left V 2 bases short and J 14 bases short, with 19 bases between. The CDR3 DNA sequence: TGTGCCAGCAGTTTAACCGGGACAACTTTCGACGAGTACTTC. This sequence encodes CASSLTGTTFDEYF.

There are many counts of this clone. DNA of the CDR3: TGTGCCTGGACCGACAGGGGATGGAACACTGAAGCTTTCTTT. This encodes CAWTDRGWNTEAFF. The V and J genes are TRBV30 and TRBJ1-1, with 8 bases lining up with TRBD1. V lost 4 bases, J lost 1 base, and 5 bases stayed unmatched. This CDR3 is 14 amino acids long. Germline V gene sequence: CDR1 GTSNPN, CDR2 SVGIG (reference sequence).

This clone was detected only a few times. Other DNA sequences in the same sample also yield this CDR3. This chain joins TRBV7-9 and TRBJ2-7; 7 nucleotides agree with TRBD2. This CDR3 region has 13 residues. Germline V gene sequence: CDR1 SEHNR, CDR2 FQNEAQ (reference sequence). The ends lost 5 bases at V and 1 base at J; junction bases unmatched: 2. The CDR3 here is CASSSGISYEQYF. The CDR3 nucleotides are TGTGCCAGCAGCAGCGGGATTTCCTACGAGCAGTACTTC.

The rearrangement uses TRBV6-2 or TRBV6-3 and TRBJ2-5; TRBD2 is a possible D gene (6 bases). The CDR3 loop spans 15 amino acids. Germline lookup yields CDR1 MNHEY and CDR2 SVGEGT. V dropped 0 bases and J dropped 2 bases, with 10 bases sitting between them. The CDR3, as DNA: TGTGCCAGCAGTTACTCTCTAGCGCCTCAAGAGACCCAGTACTTC. Its translation is CASSYSLAPQETQYF.

This clone came up a few times. The chain links TRBV18 to TRBJ1-4; 9 bases line up with TRBD1. CDR3 length: 14 residues. Germline V lookup: CDR1 KGHSH, CDR2 LQKENI. The junction had 6 bases not matched to a gene; V was cut back by 5 bases and J by 8 bases. The CDR3: CASSARDREEKLFF. In DNA form, the CDR3 reads TGTGCCAGCTCAGCCCGGGACAGGGAGGAAAAACTGTTTTTT.

This clone was observed a few times. This sequence joins TRBV6-2 or TRBV6-3 and TRBJ2-7, with TRBD2 identical over 7 bases. V lost 5 bases and J lost 0; bases outside the gene matches: 7. There are 15 residues in the CDR3. Germline V lookup: CDR1 MNHEY, CDR2 SVGEGT. CDR3 sequence (DNA): TGTGCCAGCAGTCGGACTAGTCTCGTCTCCTACGAGCAGTACTTC. Translating it yields CASSRTSLVSYEQYF.

The rearrangement joins TRBV15 to TRBJ2-2; the match to TRBD2 covers 9 bases. Trimming cost V 0 bases and J 5 bases; bases outside gene matches: 1. The germline V gene encodes CDR1 LNHNV and CDR2 YYDKDF (reference sequence). The CDR3 is 15 amino acids. CDR3 protein: CATSRDSGRTGELFF. The CDR3 region has the DNA TGTGCCACCAGCAGAGATAGCGGGAGAACCGGGGAGCTGTTTTTT.